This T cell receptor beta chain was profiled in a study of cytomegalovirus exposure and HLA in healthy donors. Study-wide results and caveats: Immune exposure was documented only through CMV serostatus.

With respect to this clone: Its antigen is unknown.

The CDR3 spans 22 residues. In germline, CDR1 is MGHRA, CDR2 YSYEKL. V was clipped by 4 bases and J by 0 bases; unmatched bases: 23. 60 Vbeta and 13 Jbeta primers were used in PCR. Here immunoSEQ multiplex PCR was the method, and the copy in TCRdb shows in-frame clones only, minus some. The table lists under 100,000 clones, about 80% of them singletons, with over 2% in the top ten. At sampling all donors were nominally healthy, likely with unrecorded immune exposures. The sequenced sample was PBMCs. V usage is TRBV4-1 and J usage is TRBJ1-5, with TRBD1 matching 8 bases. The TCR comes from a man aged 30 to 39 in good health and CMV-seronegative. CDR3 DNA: TGCGCCAGCAGCCCGAGGAGGGGTTCTACATCCGGGACAGGAGATAGCAATCAGCCCCAGCATTTT. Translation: CASSPRRGSTSGTGDSNQPQHF.